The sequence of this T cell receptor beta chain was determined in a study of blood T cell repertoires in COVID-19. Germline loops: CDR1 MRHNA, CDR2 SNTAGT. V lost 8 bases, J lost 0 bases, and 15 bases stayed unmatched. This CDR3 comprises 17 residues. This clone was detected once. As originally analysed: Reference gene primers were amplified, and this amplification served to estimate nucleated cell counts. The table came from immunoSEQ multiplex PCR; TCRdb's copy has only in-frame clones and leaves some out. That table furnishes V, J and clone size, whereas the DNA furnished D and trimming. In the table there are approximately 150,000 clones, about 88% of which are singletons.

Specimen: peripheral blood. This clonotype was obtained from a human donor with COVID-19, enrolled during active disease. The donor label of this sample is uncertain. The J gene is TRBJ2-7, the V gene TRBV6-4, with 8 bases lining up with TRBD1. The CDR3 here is CASPLGQGISSSYEQYF. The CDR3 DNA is TGTGCCAGCCCCTTAGGACAGGGTATTTCTAGCTCCTACGAGCAGTACTTC.